Reported below is one T cell receptor beta chain. The CDR3 contains 12 residues. Trimming stripped 4 bases from V and 3 bases from J, with 8 bases between. The germline V gene encodes CDR1 SGHKS and CDR2 YYEKEE (reference sequence). In the source study's methods: Reference gene primers were amplified, and this amplification served to estimate nucleated cell counts. Assay used: immunoSEQ multiplex PCR; TCRdb lists only in-frame clones, some missing. For V, J and clone size, that table is used; D and trimming come from the DNA. Among under 300,000 clones, approximately 80% were seen once, and the ten largest hold under 5.5%. These data come from a study of blood T cell repertoires in COVID-19. Study-wide background: Italy, Spain and the United States were the sources of the convalescent and acute COVID-19 samples. Sources were T cells, B-cell-depleted T cells, or PBMCs; the material itself was cDNA or gDNA.

Sequencing input: peripheral blood. The chain uses TRBV5-5 and TRBJ2-7, with unresolved D. The sequence derives from a woman aged 80 or over with active or convalescent COVID-19. Here the CDR3 reads CASSQNLYEQYF. The DNA of the CDR3 is TGTGCCAGCAGCCAGAACCTCTACGAGCAGTACTTC.